This is a list of T cell receptor beta chains from one sample in a study of type 1 regulatory T cells. In TCRdb, the reads were re-called with MiXCR into one record per CDR3 protein. The sample carries 60,000 to 80,000 distinct CDR3 sequences, about three fifths recorded once. The antigens for these receptors are not known. Material: cultured T cells, either the whole culture or a sorted T cell fraction (not recorded which). These receptors originate from a human donor in good health. CDR3s include the opening cysteine and the closing phenylalanine or tryptophan. D genes are given only for firm matches. Where a row states a size, it is once, few, many or the class of an expanded clone; other rows omit it.

clone_size,d_call,v_call,j_call,cdr3_aa,cdr3_nt
-,-,TRBV5-1,TRBJ2-7,CASSPTSMGVHEQYF,TGCGCCAGCAGCCCTACCTCCATGGGGGTCCACGAGCAGTACTTC
few,-,TRBV11-2,TRBJ2-2,CASSPFPRFTGELFF,TGTGCCAGCAGCCCATTCCCCCGATTCACCGGGGAGCTGTTTTTT
-,-,TRBV20-1,TRBJ2-1,CSVIQDYNEQFF,TGCAGTGTCATCCAGGACTACAATGAGCAGTTCTTC
-,-,TRBV2,TRBJ2-1,CASSERSYNEQFF,TGTGCCAGCAGTGAACGCAGTTACAATGAGCAGTTCTTC
few,-,TRBV20-1,TRBJ1-4,CSARNRVWEKLFF,TGCAGTGCTAGGAACAGGGTTTGGGAAAAACTGTTTTTT
-,TRBD2,TRBV10-1,TRBJ2-3,CASSEWVAGGSDTQYF,TGCGCCAGCAGTGAGTGGGTAGCGGGAGGTTCGGATACGCAGTATTTT
-,-,TRBV11-3,TRBJ2-2,CASSPRLLGDTGELFF,TGTGCCAGCAGCCCCCGGTTACTCGGGGACACCGGGGAGCTGTTTTTT
-,-,TRBV6-1,TRBJ2-1,CASSEFLSYNEQFF,TGTGCCAGCAGTGAATTCCTAAGTTACAATGAGCAGTTCTTC
-,-,TRBV4-3,TRBJ2-3,CASSQASMGTQYF,TGCGCCAGCAGCCAAGCGTCGATGGGTACGCAGTATTTT
few,-,TRBV4-1,TRBJ2-7,CASSFDYSYEQYF,TGCGCCAGCAGCTTTGACTATTCCTACGAGCAGTACTTC
-,-,TRBV29-1,TRBJ1-4,CSAGGANEKLFF,TGCAGCGCCGGAGGAGCTAATGAAAAACTGTTTTTT
-,TRBD1,TRBV5-4,TRBJ2-5,CASSDGDRWETQYF,TGTGCCAGCAGCGACGGGGACAGGTGGGAGACCCAGTACTTC
few,-,TRBV12-3/TRBV12-4,TRBJ1-1,CANIRLLTNYEAFF,TGTGCCAATATTAGATTACTCACAAATTACGAAGCTTTCTTT
-,-,TRBV20-1,TRBJ2-1,CSAIFSGRLGEQFF,TGCAGTGCTATCTTCTCTGGCCGACTCGGTGAGCAGTTCTTC
-,TRBD2,TRBV6-6,TRBJ2-5,CASSPAGLAGRQETQYF,TGTGCCAGCAGTCCGGCGGGACTAGCGGGAAGGCAGGAGACCCAGTACTTC
-,-,TRBV20-1,TRBJ1-1,CSARLSGSEAFF,TGCAGTGCTAGATTGTCGGGGTCTGAAGCTTTCTTT
-,-,TRBV4-1,TRBJ1-1,CASSQDFGQATTHTEAFF,TGCGCCAGCAGCCAAGATTTCGGGCAGGCGACTACCCACACTGAAGCTTTCTTT
-,TRBD2,TRBV3-1,TRBJ2-1,CASSQSGVTSGNEQFF,TGTGCCAGCAGCCAATCGGGGGTCACTAGCGGGAATGAGCAGTTCTTC
-,-,TRBV27,TRBJ2-7,CASSGPLREQYF,TGTGCCAGCAGTGGACCCCTACGCGAGCAGTACTTC
-,TRBD1,TRBV24-1,TRBJ2-5,CATSDPLQGGWETQYF,TGTGCCACCAGTGATCCATTACAGGGGGGTTGGGAGACCCAGTACTTC
-,-,TRBV6-2/TRBV6-3,TRBJ2-3,CATTRDFTDTQYF,TGTGCCACTACCCGGGACTTCACAGATACGCAGTATTTT
-,-,TRBV20-1,TRBJ2-3,CSASPPPRDTQYF,TGCAGTGCTAGCCCCCCCCCGCGTGATACGCAGTATTTT
few,TRBD2,TRBV9,TRBJ2-2,CASSDRDRAALAGGSGELFF,TGTGCCAGCAGCGACCGGGACAGGGCCGCCCTAGCGGGAGGCTCCGGGGAGCTGTTTTTT
-,-,TRBV24-1,TRBJ1-5,CATSGRGPLQPQHF,TGTGCCACCAGTGGACGGGGTCCCCTTCAGCCCCAGCATTTT
-,TRBD2,TRBV20-1,TRBJ2-1,CSARSGKSGNEQFF,TGCAGTGCTAGAAGCGGGAAGTCGGGCAATGAGCAGTTCTTC
medium-sized,-,TRBV6-5,TRBJ1-6,CASSYSGGGAGSYNSPLHF,TGTGCCAGCAGTTACTCCGGAGGGGGGGCCGGCTCCTATAATTCACCCCTCCACTTT
few,-,TRBV3-1,TRBJ1-2,CASSPGLGDGYTF,TGTGCCAGCAGCCCAGGCCTTGGTGACGGCTACACCTTC
few,-,TRBV5-1,TRBJ2-3,CASSFSSGSTDTQYF,TGCGCCAGCAGCTTTTCCAGCGGGAGCACAGATACGCAGTATTTT
-,-,TRBV9,TRBJ2-3,CASSPRARLSTDTQYF,TGTGCCAGCAGCCCGCGAGCTCGACTTAGCACAGATACGCAGTATTTT
few,-,TRBV9,TRBJ1-2,CASSVGRRGGGYTF,TGTGCCAGCAGCGTAGGGCGGAGGGGCGGAGGCTACACCTTC
few,TRBD2,TRBV7-9,TRBJ2-2,CASDSSGSGGELFF,TGTGCCAGCGACTCTAGCGGGTCGGGCGGGGAGCTGTTTTTT
-,TRBD1,TRBV29-1,TRBJ1-3,CSVGRGNGNTIYF,TGCAGCGTCGGCAGGGGGAATGGAAACACCATATATTTT
-,-,TRBV6-1,TRBJ1-6,CASNPAQLYNSPLHF,TGTGCCAGCAATCCAGCGCAGCTCTATAATTCACCCCTCCACTTT
-,-,TRBV11-2,TRBJ2-3,CASSLPSAVIPDTQYF,TGTGCCAGCAGCTTGCCGTCAGCGGTTATCCCGGATACGCAGTATTTT
-,-,TRBV7-2,TRBJ2-4,CASGESRSKNIQYF,TGTGCCAGCGGGGAAAGTAGGTCCAAAAACATTCAGTACTTC
few,TRBD2,TRBV20-1,TRBJ2-1,CSANQLSGRLYNEQFF,TGCAGTGCTAACCAACTAAGCGGGAGGCTTTACAATGAGCAGTTCTTC
-,TRBD1,TRBV10-3,TRBJ2-7,CAANPGTGDYEQYF,TGTGCCGCTAACCCCGGGACAGGGGACTACGAGCAGTACTTC
-,TRBD2,TRBV7-9,TRBJ2-3,CASTQRAGEGTDTQYF,TGTGCCAGCACCCAAAGAGCGGGAGAAGGCACAGATACGCAGTATTTT
-,-,TRBV4-3,TRBJ2-7,CASAPGLAFYEQYF,TGCGCCAGCGCACCGGGCCTTGCTTTCTACGAGCAGTACTTC
-,TRBD2,TRBV24-1,TRBJ2-3,CATSGAGASGSATDTQYF,TGTGCCACCAGTGGGGCCGGAGCTAGCGGGAGTGCGACAGATACGCAGTATTTT
-,-,TRBV5-1,TRBJ2-7,CASSKFGLSSSYEQYF,TGCGCCAGCAGCAAATTCGGTCTTTCGAGCTCCTACGAGCAGTACTTC
-,TRBD1,TRBV6-2/TRBV6-3,TRBJ1-1,CASSYFRDRVNTEAFF,TGTGCCAGCAGTTACTTTCGGGACAGAGTGAACACTGAAGCTTTCTTT
-,-,TRBV29-1,TRBJ2-3,CSVDLSDTQYF,TGCAGCGTGGACCTATCGGATACGCAGTATTTT
-,TRBD2,TRBV28,TRBJ2-1,CASSTPSGYNEQFF,TGTGCCAGCAGTACCCCTAGCGGATACAATGAGCAGTTCTTC
-,-,TRBV4-3,TRBJ2-2,CASSQETGISGELFF,TGCGCCAGCAGCCAAGAAACAGGGATCTCCGGGGAGCTGTTTTTT
-,-,TRBV12-3/TRBV12-4,TRBJ1-5,CATKLLDQPQHF,TGTGCCACCAAATTATTAGATCAGCCCCAGCATTTT
-,TRBD1,TRBV10-3,TRBJ1-1,CAIRKTGTVGTEAFF,TGTGCCATCAGGAAGACAGGGACCGTTGGCACTGAAGCTTTCTTT
once,TRBD2,TRBV20-1,TRBJ2-1,CSASIGLATDEQFF,TGCAGTGCTAGTATCGGACTAGCAACAGATGAGCAGTTCTTC
-,-,TRBV5-4,TRBJ2-7,CASSLERAGFYEQYF,TGTGCCAGCAGCTTGGAGCGGGCAGGCTTCTACGAGCAGTACTTC
-,-,TRBV9,TRBJ1-2,CASSVDGGTSYGYTF,TGTGCCAGCAGCGTAGACGGGGGTACCAGCTATGGCTACACCTTC
-,TRBD1,TRBV7-2,TRBJ2-7,CASSLVSGTGGFEQYF,TGTGCCAGCAGCTTGGTTTCCGGGACAGGGGGGTTCGAGCAGTACTTC